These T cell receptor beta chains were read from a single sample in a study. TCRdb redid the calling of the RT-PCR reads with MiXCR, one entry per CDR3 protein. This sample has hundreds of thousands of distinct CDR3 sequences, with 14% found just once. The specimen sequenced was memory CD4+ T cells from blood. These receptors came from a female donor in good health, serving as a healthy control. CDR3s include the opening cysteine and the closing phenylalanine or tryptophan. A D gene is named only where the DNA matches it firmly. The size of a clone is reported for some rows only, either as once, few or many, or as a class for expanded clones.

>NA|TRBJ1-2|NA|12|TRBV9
CASSVARYGYTF
TGTGCCAGCAGCGTAGCTCGCTATGGCTACACCTTC
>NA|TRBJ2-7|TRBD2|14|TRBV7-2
CASVQWTSYGEQYF
TGTGCCAGCGTACAGTGGACTAGCTACGGCGAGCAGTACTTC
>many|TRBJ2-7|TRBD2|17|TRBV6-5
CASSYAGLAGSSYEQYF
TGTGCCAGCAGTTACGCGGGACTAGCGGGTAGCTCCTACGAGCAGTACTTC
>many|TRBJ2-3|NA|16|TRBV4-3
CASSRQFGPDTDTQYF
TGCGCCAGCAGCCGCCAATTCGGGCCGGACACAGATACGCAGTATTTT
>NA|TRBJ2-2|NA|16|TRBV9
CASSPRGLADTGELFF
TGTGCCAGCAGCCCCAGGGGGCTAGCGGACACCGGGGAGCTGTTTTTT
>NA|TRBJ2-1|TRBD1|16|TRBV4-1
CASSQEYPGTAYEQFF
TGCGCCAGCAGCCAAGAGTACCCCGGGACAGCCTATGAGCAGTTCTTC
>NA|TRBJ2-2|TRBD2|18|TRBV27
CASSFSALAGSGTGELFF
TGTGCCAGCAGTTTTTCCGCTTTAGCGGGTTCGGGCACCGGGGAGCTGTTTTTT
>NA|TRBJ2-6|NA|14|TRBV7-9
CASSLNRGANVLTF
TGTGCCAGCAGCTTGAATAGGGGGGCCAACGTCCTGACTTTC
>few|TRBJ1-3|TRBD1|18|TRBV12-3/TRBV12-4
CASSLYRGRSGSGNTIYF
TGTGCCAGCAGTTTGTACAGGGGGCGGTCGGGGTCCGGAAACACCATATATTTT
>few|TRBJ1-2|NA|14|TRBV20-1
CSATFTRGDYGYTF
TGCAGTGCCACCTTCACTAGGGGGGACTATGGCTACACCTTC
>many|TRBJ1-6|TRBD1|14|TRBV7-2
CASSLQGGDSPLHF
TGTGCCAGCAGCTTACAGGGGGGAGATTCACCCCTCCACTTT
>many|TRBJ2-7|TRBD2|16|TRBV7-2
CASSLWSGGGTLEQYF
TGTGCCAGCAGCTTATGGAGTGGCGGGGGGACCCTCGAGCAGTACTTC
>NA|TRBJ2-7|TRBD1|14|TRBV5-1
CASSFGTVFYEQYF
TGCGCCAGCAGCTTTGGGACAGTTTTCTACGAGCAGTACTTC
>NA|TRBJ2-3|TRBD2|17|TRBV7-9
CASSLDRLAGGIDTQYF
TGTGCCAGCAGCTTAGATCGGCTAGCGGGAGGAATAGATACGCAGTATTTT
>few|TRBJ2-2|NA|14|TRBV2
CASRARGFTGELFF
TGTGCCAGCAGAGCCCGGGGGTTCACCGGGGAGCTGTTTTTT
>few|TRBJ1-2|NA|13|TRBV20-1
CSAPGTNPNGYTF
TGCAGTGCTCCCGGGACCAACCCCAATGGCTACACCTTC
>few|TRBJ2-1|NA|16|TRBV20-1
CSASYVDSTTYNEQFF
TGCAGTGCGAGTTACGTGGACTCGACCACCTACAATGAGCAGTTCTTC
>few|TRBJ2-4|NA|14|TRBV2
CASSEAQGTNIQYF
TGTGCCAGCAGTGAAGCGCAGGGAACGAACATTCAGTACTTC
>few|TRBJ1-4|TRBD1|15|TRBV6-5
CASGDRGFQNEKLFF
TGTGCCAGCGGGGACAGGGGTTTCCAAAATGAAAAACTGTTTTTT
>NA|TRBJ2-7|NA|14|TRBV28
CASKTTGSYNEQYF
TGTGCCAGCAAAACGACAGGATCCTACAATGAGCAGTACTTC
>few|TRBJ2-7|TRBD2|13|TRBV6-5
CAITAASGYEQYF
TGTGCCATAACAGCGGCTAGCGGCTACGAGCAGTACTTC
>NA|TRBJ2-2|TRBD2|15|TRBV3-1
CASSHGLAGGGELFF
TGTGCCAGCAGCCACGGACTAGCGGGAGGGGGGGAGCTGTTTTTT
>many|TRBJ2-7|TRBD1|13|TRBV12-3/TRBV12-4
CACQQGSSYEQYF
TGTGCCTGCCAACAGGGGAGCTCCTACGAGCAGTACTTC
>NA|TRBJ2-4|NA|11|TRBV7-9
CASSVKNIQYF
TGTGCCAGCAGCGTTAAAAACATTCAGTACTTC
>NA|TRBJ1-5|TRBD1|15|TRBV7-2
CASSSLTGIDQPQHF
TGTGCCAGCAGCTCCCTGACAGGGATCGATCAGCCCCAGCATTTT
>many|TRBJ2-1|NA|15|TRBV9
CASSVVGSYGDEQFF
TGTGCCAGCAGCGTAGTAGGGTCGTATGGGGATGAGCAGTTCTTC
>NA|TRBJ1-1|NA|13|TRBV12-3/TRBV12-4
CASTQTTGPKAFF
TGTGCCAGCACCCAAACAACAGGACCGAAAGCTTTCTTT
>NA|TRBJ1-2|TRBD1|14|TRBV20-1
CSAAGQGNNYGYTF
TGCAGTGCGGCCGGACAGGGGAATAACTATGGCTACACCTTC
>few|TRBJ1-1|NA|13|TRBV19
CATRREGWTEAFF
TGTGCCACCCGGAGGGAAGGTTGGACTGAAGCTTTCTTT
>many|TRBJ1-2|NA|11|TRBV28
CASSLGLSYTF
TGTGCCAGCAGTCTGGGGCTTAGCTACACCTTC
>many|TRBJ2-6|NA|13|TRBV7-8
CASSPPGANVLTF
TGTGCCAGCAGTCCTCCTGGGGCCAACGTCCTGACTTTC
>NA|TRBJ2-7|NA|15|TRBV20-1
CSARDHREGDYEQYF
TGCAGTGCTAGAGATCACAGGGAGGGAGACTACGAGCAGTACTTC
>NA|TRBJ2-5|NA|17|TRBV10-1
CASSYRIAQNGGETQYF
TGCGCCAGCAGTTATCGAATAGCGCAGAATGGAGGGGAGACCCAGTACTTC
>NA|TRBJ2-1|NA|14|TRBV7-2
CASSRGRGGHGQFF
TGTGCCAGCAGCCGGGGGAGGGGGGGACACGGGCAGTTCTTC
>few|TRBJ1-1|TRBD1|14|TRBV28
CASYPQQGGTEAFF
TGTGCCAGCTATCCCCAACAGGGGGGCACTGAAGCTTTCTTT
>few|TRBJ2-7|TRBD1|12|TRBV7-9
CASSSQGEEQYF
TGTGCCAGCAGTTCCCAGGGGGAAGAGCAGTACTTC
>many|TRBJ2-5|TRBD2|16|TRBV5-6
CASSLAGTSVIETQYF
TGTGCCAGCAGCTTGGCCGGGACTAGTGTTATCGAGACCCAGTACTTC
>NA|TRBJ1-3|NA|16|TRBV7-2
CASSLEQPSSGNTIYF
TGTGCCAGCAGCTTAGAACAGCCGAGCTCTGGAAACACCATATATTTT
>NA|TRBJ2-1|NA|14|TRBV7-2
CASSLEWGYNEQFF
TGTGCCAGCAGCTTGGAGTGGGGCTACAATGAGCAGTTCTTC
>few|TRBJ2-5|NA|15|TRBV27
CASHRQGIPGGAQYF
TGTGCCAGCCACCGACAGGGGATCCCGGGGGGGGCCCAGTACTTC
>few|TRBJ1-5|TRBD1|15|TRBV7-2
CASSPRTGGPQTQHF
TGTGCCAGCAGCCCAAGGACAGGTGGTCCTCAAACCCAGCATTTT
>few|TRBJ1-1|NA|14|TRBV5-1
CASTTGAHNTEAFF
TGCGCCAGCACCACTGGGGCCCACAACACTGAAGCTTTCTTT
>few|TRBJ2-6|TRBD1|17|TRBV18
CASSPGQGTSGANVLTF
TGTGCCAGCTCACCTGGACAGGGGACCTCTGGGGCCAACGTCCTGACTTTC
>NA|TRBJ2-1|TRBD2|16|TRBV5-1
CASSVRPSGSSDEQFF
TGCGCCAGCAGCGTGCGACCTAGCGGGAGTTCAGATGAGCAGTTCTTC
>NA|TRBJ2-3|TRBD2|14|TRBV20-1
CSARAGLAGYTQYF
TGCAGTGCTAGAGCCGGACTAGCGGGTTATACGCAGTATTTT
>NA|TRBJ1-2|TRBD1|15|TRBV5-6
CASSFGTGGIYGYTF
TGTGCCAGCAGCTTCGGGACAGGGGGCATCTATGGCTACACCTTC
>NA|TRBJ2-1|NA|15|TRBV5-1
CASSRGLSSDNEQFF
TGCGCCAGCAGCCGGGGACTCTCCTCAGACAATGAGCAGTTCTTC
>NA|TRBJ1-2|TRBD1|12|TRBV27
CASSPGQGGGTF
TGTGCCAGCAGTCCGGGACAGGGGGGAGGCACCTTC
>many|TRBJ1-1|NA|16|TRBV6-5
CASSYFSGGIGTEAFF
TGTGCCAGCAGTTACTTCTCGGGAGGGATAGGAACTGAAGCTTTCTTT